This T cell receptor beta chain is from a study of cytomegalovirus exposure and HLA in healthy donors. Study-level background: Some 85 million unique TCRs from HLA-typed donors were held in an early data release. Study-wide points: An ancestry cluster, one associated with Asian ancestry, reportedly showed fewer N-insertions than the roughly 670-donor mean in a later analysis. A later examination showed that TCR association rates differed by HLA locus, with DRB1 most and HLA-C fewest. In a later analysis, TCR beta V- and J-gene trimming was associated with a missense DCLRE1C variant.

Concerning this clone itself: Its target is not known.

After removal of 2 bases from V and 0 bases from J, the junction contained 4 bases not matched to a gene. CDR1 and CDR2 (germline): MNHEY, SVGAGI. This CDR3 is built from 15 residues. A multiplex PCR was run with 60 Vbeta primers and 13 Jbeta primers. Repertoires were generated with immunoSEQ multiplex PCR, while TCRdb's copy carries only in-frame clones and drops some. The table lists under 300,000 clones, around 65% of them singletons, with approximately 2.3% in the top ten. Sequencing was done on a sample of PBMCs. The chain couples TRBV6-5 to TRBJ2-7; the match to TRBD2 covers 7 bases. This sequence originates from a female donor in good health and CMV-seronegative. CDR3 residues: CASSYVRGNSYEQYF. The CDR3 DNA reads as TGTGCCAGCAGTTACGTGCGGGGGAACTCCTACGAGCAGTACTTC.